Below are 21 T cell receptor beta chains sequenced from a single sample in a study of blood T cell repertoires in COVID-19. The method was immunoSEQ multiplex PCR; TCRdb's version includes in-frame clones alone and lacks a portion of them. The sample has about 160,000 clones; approximately 92% are singletons. Sequences were obtained from peripheral blood. These receptors all come from a woman aged 45-65 years with acute or convalescent COVID-19.

This clone has just one count. The rearrangement links TRBV3-1 (or the pseudogene TRBV3-2) to TRBJ1-3; no definite D call. The CDR3 is 12 amino acids. The germline CDR1 and CDR2 sequences are LGHDT and YNNKEL (reference sequence). V was pared by 5 bases and J by 4 bases, with 6 bases between. The CDR3: CASSWLGNTIYF. CDR3 in DNA: TGTGCCAGCAGCTGGCTCGGAAACACCATATATTTT.

V is TRBV23-1 and J is TRBJ1-1, with TRBD1 matching over 9 bases. TRBV23-1 is flagged as an ORF with uncertain function. The length of the CDR3 is 16 residues. V lost 4 bases to trimming and J lost 10 bases; unmatched junction nucleotides: 16. The CDR3 protein is CASSPPGQGDIRVAFF. DNA for the CDR3: TGCGCCAGCAGTCCCCCGGGACAGGGTGACATTCGGGTAGCTTTCTTT.

Worth noting for this clone: Distinct nucleotide sequences in the sample also encode this CDR3. This chain joins TRBV6-5 and TRBJ1-1, with 8 bases that match TRBD1. The CDR3 runs to 12 residues. J lost 7 bases, V lost 6 bases, and 4 bases had no gene match. Germline CDR1 reads MNHEY; CDR2 reads SVGAGI. CDR3 sequence: CASRRQGSEAFF. The CDR3 DNA is TGTGCCAGCAGGCGACAGGGGAGTGAAGCTTTCTTT.

V is TRBV6-1 and J is TRBJ1-5; the D gene is possibly TRBD1 (5 bases). Germline-derived CDR1 and CDR2 are MNHNS and SASEGT. The germline V and J ends were trimmed by 1 base and 7 bases, with 11 bases remaining between them. The CDR3 totals 14 residues. In nucleotides, the CDR3 is TGTGCCAGCAGTGAAGGATGGAGGGACCAGCCCCAGCATTTT. Protein product: CASSEGWRDQPQHF.

CDR3 nucleotides: TGTGCCAGCAGTGATACAGGGGGCTTCTATGGCTACACCTTC. It is translated as CASSDTGGFYGYTF. V usage is TRBV6-1 and J usage is TRBJ1-2; TRBD1 matches at 9 bases. This CDR3 contains 14 residues. Losses at the gene ends were 3 bases for V and 4 bases for J; bases not matched to a gene: 3. Germline V gives CDR1 MNHNS, CDR2 SASEGT.

The chain has TRBV12-3 or TRBV12-4 and TRBJ1-6; no clear D. The CDR3 is 13 amino acids. V lost 4 bases to trimming and J lost 9 bases, with 10 bases between them. In DNA, the CDR3 is TGTGCCAGCAGTTCTGGTAGGAGTTCACCCCTCCACTTT. Amino acids: CASSSGRSSPLHF.

The chain couples TRBV15 to TRBJ1-3; weak D call: TRBD1 (6 bases). The germline V and J ends were trimmed by 7 bases and 0 bases, with 13 bases remaining between them. The CDR3 contains 15 residues. Germline V gene lookup returns CDR1 LNHNV and CDR2 YYDKDF (reference sequence). Here the CDR3 reads CATTGGHSSGNTIYF. In DNA, the CDR3 is TGTGCCACCACGGGGGGACACTCCTCTGGAAACACCATATATTTT.

V usage is TRBV10-1 and J usage is TRBJ2-3, with D tentatively TRBD1 (5 bases). CDR3 length equals 15 residues. Germline V lookup: CDR1 WNHNN, CDR2 SYGVQD (reference sequence). Trimming cost V 3 bases and J 4 bases, with 14 bases left between them. Here the CDR3 reads CASSDPSIGADTQYF. The DNA of the CDR3 is TGCGCCAGCAGTGATCCGTCTATAGGGGCAGATACGCAGTATTTT.

This chain joins TRBV3-1 (or the pseudogene TRBV3-2) and TRBJ2-3; possible D gene TRBD1, 5 bases. The CDR3 length is 15 residues. The germline CDR1 and CDR2 sequences are LGHDT and YNNKEL (reference sequence). Trimming shortened V by 4 bases and J by 0 bases, and 11 bases separated the two germline ends. The CDR3 loop reads CASSLGHLSTDTQYF. In nucleotides, the CDR3 is TGTGCCAGCAGCCTCGGACACCTTAGCACAGATACGCAGTATTTT.

The rearrangement links TRBV5-1 to TRBJ1-2, with 8 nucleotides matching TRBD1. The V segment lost 0 bases and the J segment 4 bases; nucleotides outside the gene matches: 5. The CDR3 is made up of 15 amino acids. From germline, CDR1 is SGHRS and CDR2 YFSETQ. The CDR3: CASSLGYRGVYGYTF. CDR3 in DNA: TGCGCCAGCAGCTTGGGTTACAGGGGGGTCTATGGCTACACCTTC.

This chain connects TRBV7-2 to TRBJ2-1; D may be TRBD2 (6 bases). Germline CDR1 reads SGHTA; CDR2 reads FQGNSA. This CDR3 comprises 14 residues. Trimming pared 6 bases from V and 2 bases from J, leaving 11 bases between. The CDR3 DNA follows: TGTGCCAGCAGTTTCCGGGGGACCTACAATGAGCAGTTCTTC. It encodes CASSFRGTYNEQFF.

The chain links TRBV28 to TRBJ1-1; 7 bases align to TRBD1. This CDR3 spans 15 amino acids. The germline CDR1 and CDR2 sequences are MDHEN and SYDVKM. V lost 2 bases and J lost 1; bases outside the gene matches: 4. The CDR3 sequence is CASSLPTGPNTEAFF. CDR3 in DNA: TGTGCCAGCAGTTTACCGACAGGGCCGAACACTGAAGCTTTCTTT.

The chain uses TRBV2 and TRBJ2-2; 7 nucleotides align to TRBD1. Trimming took 6 bases from V and 2 from J; bases not matched to a gene: 6. Germline assignment: CDR1 SNHLY and CDR2 FYNNEI. CDR3 length: 15 amino acids. The CDR3 loop is CASSPTGRNTGELFF. The CDR3 DNA is TGTGCCAGCAGCCCGACAGGGCGAAACACCGGGGAGCTGTTTTTT.

A single count supports this clone. The rearrangement joins TRBV10-3 to TRBJ2-5; a possible D gene is TRBD2 (5 bases). The CDR3 extends over 13 amino acids. Germline V lookup: CDR1 ENHRY, CDR2 SYGVKD. V was clipped by 1 base and J by 4 bases, with 7 bases between them. Here the CDR3 reads CAISEWERETQYF. For the CDR3, the DNA is TGTGCCATCAGTGAGTGGGAGAGAGAGACCCAGTACTTC.

V and J are TRBV7-2 and TRBJ2-1; 8 bases line up with TRBD2. With 8 bases clipped from V and 0 bases from J, the junction kept 3 bases outside the gene matches. CDR1 is SGHTA, CDR2 FQGNSA, per germline. This CDR3 is 14 amino acids long. CDR3 nucleotides: TGTGCCAGCGAGCGGGGGATCTCCTACAATGAGCAGTTCTTC. Encoded protein: CASERGISYNEQFF.

The chain links TRBV28 to TRBJ1-5; 8 bases match TRBD1. Germline CDR1 reads MDHEN; CDR2 reads SYDVKM. The trim removed 2 bases at V and 6 bases at J, leaving 6 bases unmatched. There are 15 residues in the CDR3. This CDR3 reads CASSLGTGWGQPQHF. For the CDR3, the DNA is TGTGCCAGCAGTTTAGGGACAGGCTGGGGTCAGCCCCAGCATTTT.

The V call is TRBV27, the J call TRBJ1-1; no clear D gene. This CDR3 is built from 13 residues. Trimming cost V 2 bases and J 0 bases, with 4 bases left between them. Germline CDR1 is MNHEY and CDR2 is SMNVEV (reference sequence). The CDR3 sequence is CASSLAMNTEAFF. CDR3 DNA: TGTGCCAGCAGTTTAGCTATGAACACTGAAGCTTTCTTT.

The chain recombines TRBV23-1 with TRBJ2-4; D gene unclear. TRBV23-1 is noted as an ORF with a role that remains uncertain. CDR3 length equals 16 residues. With 0 bases removed from V and 0 bases from J, the gap between germline ends came to 9 bases. This CDR3 reads CASSQSNGLAKNIQYF. CDR3 sequence (DNA): TGCGCCAGCAGTCAATCTAACGGGTTAGCCAAAAACATTCAGTACTTC.

The chain links TRBV10-3 to TRBJ2-5; no reliable D call. Germline V gene lookup returns CDR1 ENHRY and CDR2 SYGVKD. The CDR3 contains 12 residues. V lost 2 bases, J lost 4 bases, and 5 bases lay in between. The CDR3 spells CAISEARETQYF. In nucleotides, the CDR3 is TGTGCCATCAGTGAGGCGCGAGAGACCCAGTACTTC.

This chain links TRBV7-8 with TRBJ1-2, with D uncertain. Germline V CDR1 and CDR2: SGHVS, FQNEAQ. The CDR3 is 12 amino acids. The V gene lost 5 bases and the J gene lost 3 bases, with 7 bases spanning the gap. CDR3 protein: CASSPTDYGYTF. The CDR3 coding sequence is TGTGCCAGCAGCCCCACAGACTATGGCTACACCTTC.

The chain links TRBV29-1 to TRBJ2-2, with TRBD1 matching 8 bases. CDR1 SQVTM and CDR2 ANQGSEA come from the germline V gene. The ends lost 6 bases at V and 7 bases at J; junction bases unmatched: 13. The CDR3 has 15 amino acids. CDR3 coding DNA: TGCAGCGTCCCATCCGCCGGGACAGGAGTCGGGGAGCTGTTTTTT. Its translation: CSVPSAGTGVGELFF.